The text below deals with one T cell receptor (beta chain). What it recognizes is unknown. These data belong to a study of the immune and genomic landscape of osteosarcoma. General observations from the study: Immune-hot C3 tumors showed higher but still low clonality than cold C1.

This CDR3 has 21 amino acids. Per germline, CDR1 GTSNPN and CDR2 SVGIG (reference sequence). With 2 bases clipped from V and 0 bases from J, the junction kept 14 bases outside the gene matches. Clones were read by immunoSEQ multiplex PCR, and TCRdb kept only the in-frame ones, dropping some. The data hold roughly 3,000 clones, with roughly 80% observed a single time. This sequence was found in a woman between 18 and 29 years old with osteosarcoma. Specimen: metastatic tumor tissue from the lung. The rearrangement uses TRBV30 and TRBJ2-1, with 15 bases matching TRBD2. The CDR3 nucleotides read TGTGCCTGGAGTACTCAACCGGGACTAGCGGGGGGCCTTAGCTCCTACAATGAGCAGTTCTTC. Translating gives CAWSTQPGLAGGLSSYNEQFF.